This T cell receptor beta chain is drawn from a study of T-cell memory formation after mild COVID-19. CDR3 length: 15 amino acids. V lost 3 bases, J lost 7 bases, and 9 bases stayed unmatched. From germline, CDR1 is SGDLS and CDR2 YYNGEE. TCRdb independently ran MiXCR on the 5' RACE reads; one entry per CDR3 protein. The sample holds 400,000 to 450,000 distinct CDR3 sequences, approximately 18% seen once. This clonotype has just a few counts. The rearrangement joins TRBV9 to TRBJ2-2; 7 bases fit TRBD1. Sequenced sample: PBMCs or a T cell subset sorted from them (not recorded which). This TCR came from a man aged 18 to 30 who had mild COVID-19 (a few samples of this study predate the infection). Cell type and time point are not known. The CDR3 nucleotides read TGTGCCAGCAGCGCTCAAAGGGGGCAGGGCGGGGAGCTGTTTTTT. This codes for CASSAQRGQGGELFF.